What follows is one T cell receptor beta chain and its context. This record comes from a study of blood T cell repertoires in COVID-19. The CDR3 is 15 amino acids. V shed 0 bases, J shed 3 bases, and the junction held 4 bases outside the gene matches. Germline loops: CDR1 SGHRS, CDR2 YFSETQ. As processed by the authors: Amplification with reference gene primers provided the estimates of nucleated cell counts. TCRdb keeps only in-frame clones here, not all; method: immunoSEQ multiplex PCR. Clonal size and the V and J genes are those of that table, whereas D and trimming came from the DNA. The data hold about 150,000 clones, with around 87% observed a single time.

This chain uses TRBV5-1 with TRBJ1-1, with 8 bases that match TRBD1. This TCR was recovered from a man between 18 and 35 years old with COVID-19, enrolled during active disease. Sequences were obtained from peripheral blood. DNA for the CDR3: TGCGCCAGCAGCTTGGAAGGACAGGGTTACACTGAAGCTTTCTTT. This codes for CASSLEGQGYTEAFF.